This T cell receptor (beta chain) was profiled in a study of spatial heterogeneity in lung cancer. A unique molecular identifier was carried by every single TCR cDNA molecule. TCRdb re-called the 5' RACE reads through MiXCR, storing one row per CDR3 protein. Of more than 75,000 distinct CDR3 sequences listed, roughly 19% are singletons. This CDR3 spans 16 amino acids. V was pared by 5 bases and J by 4 bases, with 6 bases of the junction left unmatched. The germline V gene has CDR1 SEHNR and CDR2 FQNEAQ (reference sequence). The study, taken as a whole, reports: At tumor resection, ubiquitous expanded TCRs were detected in blood more often than later.

This clonotype showed up just once. Antigen specificity is unknown. Time point here: blood at routine non-recurrence follow-up after resection. The source was PBMCs, collected at follow-up. The chain links TRBV7-9 to TRBJ2-3; TRBD2 agrees at 13 bases. This TCR was sampled from a male donor with early-stage non-small cell lung cancer. This CDR3 reads CASSQRLAGGPDTQYF. Written as DNA, the CDR3 is TGTGCCAGCAGCCAACGACTAGCGGGAGGCCCAGATACGCAGTATTTT.